Each of the 31 T cell receptor beta chains below was sequenced from the same sample in a study of cytotoxic CD8 clonotypes in ibrutinib-treated CLL. Data came from immunoSEQ multiplex PCR; TCRdb stores just in-frame clones and leaves some out. Here the sample spans some 150,000 clones, around 81% being singletons. Sequences were derived from PBMCs, sampled after 36 months of ibrutinib treatment. The receptors here all came from a human donor with chronic lymphocytic leukemia.

A few counts support this clone. V is TRBV4-1 and J is TRBJ1-1, with D possibly TRBD1 on 5 matching bases. CDR3 length: 14 residues. The V gene's germline CDR1 is MGHRA and CDR2 YSYEKL. Trimming took 2 bases from V and 7 from J, leaving 14 bases between them. DNA of the CDR3: TGCGCCAGCAGCCAACCCAGGGTACGGGGTGAAGCTTTCTTT. Its protein product is CASSQPRVRGEAFF.

This rearrangement joins TRBV2 to TRBJ1-2; D remains ambiguous. V was shortened by 7 bases and J by 0 bases, with 12 bases between the two germline ends. In germline, CDR1 is SNHLY, CDR2 FYNNEI. The CDR3 spans 14 residues. The DNA of the CDR3 is TGTGCCAGCATTAAGTCGACGGCTAACTATGGCTACACCTTC. Amino acid sequence: CASIKSTANYGYTF.

This chain uses TRBV2 with TRBJ1-5; D might be TRBD1 (5 bases). Germline V gene data show CDR1 as SNHLY and CDR2 as FYNNEI. Between the trimmed V and J ends, which lost 5 bases and 7 bases, there was a span of 12 bases. The CDR3 sequence is 13 residues long. The CDR3 DNA is TGTGCCAGCAGTCGGGGGATGGGACAGCCCCAGCATTTT. It specifies CASSRGMGQPQHF.

This clone was seen a single time. The chain combines TRBV9 with TRBJ1-2; no firm D call. CDR1 is SGDLS, CDR2 YYNGEE, per germline. The length of the CDR3 is 13 residues. V was pared by 4 bases and J by 3 bases, with 10 bases between. Written as DNA, the CDR3 is TGTGCCAGCAGCAGGTACGAGGACTATGGCTACACCTTC. Amino acid sequence: CASSRYEDYGYTF. The full variable domain, rest sourced from reference TRBV9 and TRBJ1-2, is DSGVTQTPKHLITATGQRVTLRCSPRSGDLSVYWYQQSLDQGLQFLIQYYNGEERAKGNILERFSAQQFPDLHSELNLSSLELGDSALYFCASSRYEDYGYTFGSGTRLTVV.

The chain is built from TRBV27 and TRBJ1-5; possibly TRBD1 for D (6 bases). Germline assignment: CDR1 MNHEY and CDR2 SMNVEV (reference sequence). The CDR3 has 14 residues. Trimming left V 3 bases short and J 4 bases short, with 10 bases between. CDR3 bases: TGTGCCAGCAGTTTTACAGGGTCGAATCAGCCCCAGCATTTT. It encodes CASSFTGSNQPQHF.

The chain carries TRBV27 and TRBJ2-7, with 12 bases fitting TRBD1. The CDR3 totals 14 residues. Per the germline V gene, CDR1 is MNHEY and CDR2 is SMNVEV (reference sequence). The junction had 3 bases not matched to a gene; V was cut back by 4 bases and J by 5 bases. CDR3 sequence reads: CASSWGQGANEQYF. The CDR3, as DNA: TGTGCCAGCAGTTGGGGACAGGGGGCCAACGAGCAGTACTTC.

The CDR3 nucleotides read TGTGCCAGCAACCAGGACAGCAATAGCAATCAGCCCCAGCATTTT. Amino acids: CASNQDSNSNQPQHF. V gene TRBV2 combines with J gene TRBJ1-5, with D possibly TRBD1 on 6 matching bases. Trimming pared 7 bases from V and 0 bases from J, leaving 13 bases between. CDR3 length equals 15 residues. The germline V gene encodes CDR1 SNHLY and CDR2 FYNNEI. Full variable domain (missing parts from reference TRBV2 and TRBJ1-5): EPEVTQTPSHQVTQMGQEVILRCVPISNHLYFYWYRQILGQKVEFLVSFYNNEISEKSEIFDDQFSVERPDGSNFTLKIRSTKLEDSAMYFCASNQDSNSNQPQHFGDGTRLSIL.

V usage is TRBV6-6 and J usage is TRBJ1-2; D might be TRBD1 (6 bases). CDR3 length equals 14 residues. Trimming cost V 5 bases and J 3 bases, with 13 bases left between them. CDR1 is MNHNY and CDR2 is SVGAGI in the germline V gene (reference sequence). CDR3 nucleotides: TGTGCCAGCAGTACAGGGTCCTCTGACTATGGCTACACCTTC. This translates into CASSTGSSDYGYTF.

The chain recombines TRBV11-1 with TRBJ2-1; D is possibly TRBD1 (6 bases). V was trimmed by 5 bases and J by 8 bases, leaving 16 bases between them. Germline CDR1 is SGHAT and CDR2 is FQDESV (reference sequence). The CDR3 is 14 residues long. In nucleotides, the CDR3 is TGTGCCAGCAGCATCTGGACAGTCCTGGATGAGCAGTTCTTC. Its translation is CASSIWTVLDEQFF.

The J gene is TRBJ1-6, the V gene TRBV27, with D perhaps matching TRBD1 (6 bases). V was pared by 6 bases and J by 9 bases, with 21 bases between. CDR3 length: 16 residues. Germline CDR1 is MNHEY and CDR2 is SMNVEV (reference sequence). This CDR3 is CASRAGPTGNSSPLHF. The CDR3 nucleotides are TGTGCCAGCAGGGCGGGTCCTACAGGGAATTCTTCACCCCTCCACTTT.

The chain recombines TRBV6-5 with TRBJ2-4; D perhaps matches TRBD1 (5 bases). CDR1 MNHEY and CDR2 SVGAGI come from the germline V gene. There are 15 residues in the CDR3. The V and J ends lost 4 bases and 0 bases respectively, with 10 bases between them. CDR3 region: CASSSRALAKNIQYF. CDR3 bases: TGTGCCAGCAGTTCCAGGGCCCTAGCCAAAAACATTCAGTACTTC.

This rearrangement joins TRBV30 to TRBJ2-7; TRBD2 aligns across 11 bases. Germline V gene lookup returns CDR1 GTSNPN and CDR2 SVGIG (reference sequence). Trimming at V came to 1 base and at J to 6 bases, leaving 2 bases not matched to a gene. The CDR3 covers 13 residues. This chain's CDR3 is CAWSGLAGGEQYF. The CDR3 bases are TGTGCCTGGAGTGGGCTAGCGGGAGGCGAGCAGTACTTC. Based on the CDR3 plus reference TRBV30 and TRBJ2-7, the full variable domain is SQTIHQWPATLVQPVGSPLSLECTVEGTSNPNLYWYRQAAGRGLQLLFYSVGIGQISSEVPQNLSASRPQDRQFILSSKKLLLSDSGFYLCAWSGLAGGEQYFGPGTRLTVT.

This chain connects TRBV5-4 to TRBJ1-5; 7 positions match TRBD1. Trimming at V came to 9 bases and at J to 3 bases, leaving 6 bases not matched to a gene. Germline-derived CDR1 and CDR2 are SGHNT and YYREEE (reference sequence). The CDR3 runs 13 residues. Written as DNA, the CDR3 is TGTGCCACCAGACAGGGACTCAATCAGCCCCAGCATTTT. It is translated as CATRQGLNQPQHF.

CDR3 residues: CASRSTGGSNYGYTF. The CDR3 bases are TGCGCCAGCAGATCGACAGGGGGCTCTAACTATGGCTACACCTTC. The V and J genes are TRBV5-1 and TRBJ1-2; TRBD1 matches at 10 bases. Germline loops: CDR1 SGHRS, CDR2 YFSETQ. The J segment lost 0 bases and the V segment lost 5 bases, leaving 4 bases of the junction unmatched. This CDR3 has 15 residues.

The CDR3 sequence is CASSPRGGGPDEQYF. The CDR3 region has the DNA TGTGCCAGCAGTCCCCGGGGGGGAGGGCCAGACGAGCAGTACTTC. The V and J genes are TRBV27 and TRBJ2-7; 8 bases fit TRBD2. Trimming at V came to 5 bases and at J to 5 bases, leaving 11 bases not matched to a gene. The CDR3 is 15 amino acids. Germline CDR1 is MNHEY and CDR2 is SMNVEV (reference sequence).

This chain connects TRBV28 to TRBJ2-7; TRBD1 aligns across 7 bases. Germline loops: CDR1 MDHEN, CDR2 SYDVKM. V lost 1 base and J lost 9; bases outside the gene matches: 21. This CDR3 is 18 amino acids long. The CDR3, as DNA: TGTGCCAGCAGTTTATTCGTCCGTAGGGGGCTATTAAAGTATGGGCAGTACTTC. It is translated as CASSLFVRRGLLKYGQYF.

CDR3: CASSFFASGSDTQYF. CDR3 coding DNA: TGCGCCAGCAGCTTTTTTGCTAGCGGATCAGATACGCAGTATTTT. J is TRBJ2-3 and V is TRBV5-1; TRBD2 matches at 7 bases. This CDR3 region has 15 residues. Germline CDR1 and CDR2: SGHRS and YFSETQ. V lost 2 bases, J lost 4 bases, and 7 bases stayed unmatched.

This rearrangement joins TRBV5-5 to TRBJ1-1; D remains unclear. The CDR3 runs 13 residues. The germline V gene encodes CDR1 SGHKS and CDR2 YYEKEE (reference sequence). Trimming cost V 1 base and J 1 base, with 5 bases left between them. The CDR3 coding sequence is TGTGCCAGCAGCTTGAGAGGGAACACTGAAGCTTTCTTT. Its protein is CASSLRGNTEAFF.

The genes are TRBV4-1 and TRBJ1-3; possible D gene TRBD1, 5 bases. Per germline, CDR1 MGHRA and CDR2 YSYEKL. There are 16 residues in the CDR3. V lost 1 base, J lost 3 bases, and 13 bases lay in between. CDR3 amino acids: CASSQVWTTHGNTIYF. Written as DNA, the CDR3 is TGCGCCAGCAGCCAAGTCTGGACAACTCATGGAAACACCATATATTTT.

This clone has only one observation. This rearrangement joins TRBV28 to TRBJ2-3; 7 bases match TRBD2. The CDR3 is 14 amino acids. Germline V gives CDR1 MDHEN, CDR2 SYDVKM. Unmatched junction bases numbered 3, after V lost 6 bases and J lost 0 bases. The CDR3 sequence is CASRGAGSTDTQYF. CDR3 sequence (DNA): TGTGCCAGCAGGGGAGCGGGGAGCACAGATACGCAGTATTTT.

J is TRBJ2-5 and V is TRBV11-2, with D uncertain. Germline lookup yields CDR1 SGHAT and CDR2 FQNNGV. CDR3 length: 15 amino acids. Trimming took 6 bases from V and 1 from J, leaving 15 bases between them. The CDR3 protein is CASSFGFSLQETQYF. DNA for the CDR3: TGTGCCAGCAGTTTCGGTTTCTCACTCCAAGAGACCCAGTACTTC. The full variable domain, in which reference TRBV11-2 and TRBJ2-5 provide the parts outside the CDR3, is EAGVAQSPRYKIIEKRQSVAFWCNPISGHATLYWYQQILGQGPKLLIQFQNNGVVDDSQLPKDRFSAERLKGVDSTLKIQPAKLEDSAVYLCASSFGFSLQETQYFGPGTRLLVL.

This clone was picked up a small number of times. The chain couples TRBV27 to TRBJ1-1; D is unclear. There are 11 residues in the CDR3. V gave up 2 bases and J gave up 13 bases, with 11 bases separating them. Germline V gives CDR1 MNHEY, CDR2 SMNVEV (reference sequence). The CDR3 loop is CASSLGGVGFF. The DNA of the CDR3 is TGTGCCAGCAGTTTAGGAGGAGTCGGTTTCTTT.

V and J are TRBV7-2 and TRBJ2-3; 10 positions match TRBD2. This CDR3 region has 15 residues. J gave up 1 base and V 3 bases, and 1 base lay outside the gene matches. Germline lookup yields CDR1 SGHTA and CDR2 FQGNSA. CDR3 protein: CASSFTSGGTDTQYF. CDR3 DNA: TGTGCCAGCAGCTTCACTAGCGGGGGCACAGATACGCAGTATTTT.

This chain connects TRBV5-1 to TRBJ2-3; TRBD1 matches 9 bases. V gave up 4 bases and J gave up 3 bases; unmatched junction bases: 6. The CDR3 covers 15 residues. CDR1 and CDR2 (germline): SGHRS, YFSETQ. The CDR3 region has the DNA TGCGCCAGCAGCCCAGGACAGGGGTTTACAGATACGCAGTATTTT. Amino acid sequence: CASSPGQGFTDTQYF.

This chain links TRBV5-5 with TRBJ2-5; 7 bases line up with TRBD1. This CDR3 contains 13 residues. Germline loops: CDR1 SGHKS, CDR2 YYEKEE (reference sequence). V was pared by 3 bases and J by 3 bases, with 2 bases of the junction left unmatched. The CDR3 nucleotides read TGTGCCAGCAGCTACGGGACAGAAGAGACCCAGTACTTC. Residues: CASSYGTEETQYF.

Written as DNA, the CDR3 is TGTGCCAGCAGTGAACAGGACATTGGCAATCAGCCCCAGCATTTT. Residues: CASSEQDIGNQPQHF. The chain combines TRBV2 with TRBJ1-5; possibly TRBD1 for D (5 bases). The ends were cut back, 2 bases at V and 2 bases at J, with 10 bases in the middle. The CDR3 totals 15 residues. The germline gives CDR1 SNHLY, CDR2 FYNNEI. The variable domain in full, with the rest retrieved from reference TRBV2 and TRBJ1-5, is EPEVTQTPSHQVTQMGQEVILRCVPISNHLYFYWYRQILGQKVEFLVSFYNNEISEKSEIFDDQFSVERPDGSNFTLKIRSTKLEDSAMYFCASSEQDIGNQPQHFGDGTRLSIL.

V gene TRBV29-1 combines with J gene TRBJ2-7, with D perhaps matching TRBD2 (6 bases). The V end was cut by 6 bases, the J end by 2 bases, with 11 bases between. Germline CDR1 SQVTM, CDR2 ANQGSEA. This CDR3 contains 12 residues. The CDR3 nucleotides read TGCAGCGTGGGACTGCGGGCCTACGAGCAGTACTTC. It codes for CSVGLRAYEQYF.

This chain uses TRBV7-9 with TRBJ1-1; D unclear. Germline V gives CDR1 SEHNR, CDR2 FQNEAQ (reference sequence). CDR3 size: 15 residues. V was cut by 0 bases and J by 0 bases, with 8 bases left in between. The CDR3 sequence: CASSLAVSVNTEAFF. For the CDR3, the DNA is TGTGCCAGCAGCTTAGCGGTCTCGGTGAACACTGAAGCTTTCTTT. The entire variable domain, with the rest obtained from reference TRBV7-9 and TRBJ1-1, is as follows: DTGVSQNPRHKITKRGQNVTFRCDPISEHNRLYWYRQTLGQGPEFLTYFQNEAQLEKSRLLSDRFSAERPKGSFSTLEIQRTEQGDSAMYLCASSLAVSVNTEAFFGQGTRLTVV.

The chain links TRBV6-5 to TRBJ1-2; 9 nucleotides align to TRBD1. V shed 5 bases and J 7 bases; nucleotides not matched to a gene: 5. This CDR3 is 13 amino acids long. In germline, CDR1 is MNHEY, CDR2 SVGAGI. The CDR3 sequence is CASSRDRVSGYTF. CDR3 nucleotides: TGTGCCAGCAGTCGGGACAGGGTCAGTGGCTACACCTTC.

This rearrangement joins TRBV7-9 to TRBJ2-3; the D is unclear. Germline CDR1 is SEHNR and CDR2 is FQNEAQ (reference sequence). This CDR3 has 15 amino acids. Trimming removed 3 bases from V and 2 bases from J, with 12 bases in between. CDR3 residues: CASSFRRTYTDTQYF. The CDR3 bases are TGTGCCAGCAGCTTTCGAAGGACCTACACAGATACGCAGTATTTT.

The rearrangement links TRBV10-1 to TRBJ2-3, with D possibly matching TRBD1 (6 bases). CDR3 length: 14 residues. In germline, CDR1 is WNHNN, CDR2 SYGVQD (reference sequence). The ends were cut back, 7 bases at V and 3 bases at J, with 14 bases in the middle. CDR3 loop: CASNGQPQTDTQYF. The CDR3 DNA reads as TGCGCCAGCAATGGACAGCCCCAGACAGATACGCAGTATTTT.